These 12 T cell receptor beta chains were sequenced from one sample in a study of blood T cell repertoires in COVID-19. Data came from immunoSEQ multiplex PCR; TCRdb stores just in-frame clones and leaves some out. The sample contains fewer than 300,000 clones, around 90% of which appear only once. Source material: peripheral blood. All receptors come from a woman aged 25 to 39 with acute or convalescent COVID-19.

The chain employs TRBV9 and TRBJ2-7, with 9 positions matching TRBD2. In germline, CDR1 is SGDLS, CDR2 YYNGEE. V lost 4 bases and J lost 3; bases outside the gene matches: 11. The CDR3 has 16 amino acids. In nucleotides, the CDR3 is TGTGCCAGCAGCCCGGGGAATAGCGGGAGCAGCTACGAGCAGTACTTC. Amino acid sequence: CASSPGNSGSSYEQYF.

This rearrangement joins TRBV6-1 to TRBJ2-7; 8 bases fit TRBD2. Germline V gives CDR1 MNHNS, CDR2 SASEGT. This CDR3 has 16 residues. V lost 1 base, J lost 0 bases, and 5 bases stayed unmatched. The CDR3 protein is CASSEGSGGISYEQYF. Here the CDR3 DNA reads TGTGCCAGCAGTGAAGGGAGCGGGGGTATCTCCTACGAGCAGTACTTC.

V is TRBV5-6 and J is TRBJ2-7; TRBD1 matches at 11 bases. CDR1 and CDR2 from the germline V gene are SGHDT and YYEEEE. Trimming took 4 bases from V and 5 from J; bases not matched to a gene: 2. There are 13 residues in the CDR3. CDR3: CASSRTGGNEQYF. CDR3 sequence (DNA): TGTGCCAGCAGCCGGACAGGGGGCAACGAGCAGTACTTC.

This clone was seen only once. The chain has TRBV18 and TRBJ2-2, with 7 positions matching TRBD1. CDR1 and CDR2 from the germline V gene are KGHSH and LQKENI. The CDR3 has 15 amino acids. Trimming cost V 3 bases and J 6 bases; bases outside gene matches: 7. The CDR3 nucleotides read TGTGCCAGCTCACCGAGCTTGACAGGGTCCGGGGAGCTGTTTTTT. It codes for CASSPSLTGSGELFF.

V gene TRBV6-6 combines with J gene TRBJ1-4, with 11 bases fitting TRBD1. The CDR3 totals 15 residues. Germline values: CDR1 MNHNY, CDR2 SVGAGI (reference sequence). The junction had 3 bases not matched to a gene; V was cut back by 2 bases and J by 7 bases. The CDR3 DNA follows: TGTGCCAGCAGTTACACAGGGACAGGGGGTGAAAAACTGTTTTTT. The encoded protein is CASSYTGTGGEKLFF.

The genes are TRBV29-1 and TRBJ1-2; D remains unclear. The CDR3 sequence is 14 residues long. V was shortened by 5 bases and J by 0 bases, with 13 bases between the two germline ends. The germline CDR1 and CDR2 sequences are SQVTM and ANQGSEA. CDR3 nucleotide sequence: TGCAGCGTTCGACCCCTTAGCGCTAACTATGGCTACACCTTC. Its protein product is CSVRPLSANYGYTF.

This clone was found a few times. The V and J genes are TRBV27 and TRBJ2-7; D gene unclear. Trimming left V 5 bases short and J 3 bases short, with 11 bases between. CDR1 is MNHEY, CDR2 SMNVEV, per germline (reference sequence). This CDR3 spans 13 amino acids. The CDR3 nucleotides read TGTGCCAGCAGTCCTACAGTCGACTACGAGCAGTACTTC. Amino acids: CASSPTVDYEQYF.

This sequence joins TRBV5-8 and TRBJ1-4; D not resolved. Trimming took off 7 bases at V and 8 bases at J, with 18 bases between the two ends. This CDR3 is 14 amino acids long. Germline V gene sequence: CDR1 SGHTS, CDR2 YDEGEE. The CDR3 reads CASGTGGPGEKLFF. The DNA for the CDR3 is TGTGCCAGCGGAACGGGAGGCCCGGGGGAAAAACTGTTTTTT.

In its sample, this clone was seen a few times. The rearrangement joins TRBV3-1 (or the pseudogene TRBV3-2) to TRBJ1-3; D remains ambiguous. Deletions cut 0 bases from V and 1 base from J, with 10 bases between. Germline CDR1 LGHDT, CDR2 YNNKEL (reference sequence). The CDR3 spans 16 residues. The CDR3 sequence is CASSQDLLVSGNTIYF. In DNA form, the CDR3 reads TGTGCCAGCAGCCAAGATTTGTTAGTATCTGGAAACACCATATATTTT.

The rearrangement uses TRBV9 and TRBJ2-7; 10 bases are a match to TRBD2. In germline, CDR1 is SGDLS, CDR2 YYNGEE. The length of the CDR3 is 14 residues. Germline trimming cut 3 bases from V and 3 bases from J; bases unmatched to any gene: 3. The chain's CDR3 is CASSAGLASYEQYF. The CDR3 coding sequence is TGTGCCAGCAGCGCGGGACTAGCGAGCTACGAGCAGTACTTC.

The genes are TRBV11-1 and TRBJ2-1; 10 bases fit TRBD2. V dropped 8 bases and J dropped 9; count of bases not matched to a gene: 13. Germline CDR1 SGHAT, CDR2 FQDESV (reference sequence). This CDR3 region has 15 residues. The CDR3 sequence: CASEGGSSGRSEQFF. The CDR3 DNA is TGTGCCAGCGAGGGGGGATCTAGCGGGAGATCTGAGCAGTTCTTC.

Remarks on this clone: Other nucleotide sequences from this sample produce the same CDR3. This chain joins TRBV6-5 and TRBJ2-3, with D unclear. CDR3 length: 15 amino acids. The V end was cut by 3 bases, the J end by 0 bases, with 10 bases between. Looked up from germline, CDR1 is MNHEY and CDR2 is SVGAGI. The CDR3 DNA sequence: TGTGCCAGCAGTTATGGCGGTAGGAGCACAGATACGCAGTATTTT. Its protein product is CASSYGGRSTDTQYF.